The text below deals with one T cell receptor beta chain. Its cognate antigen is unknown. This sample is part of a study of cytomegalovirus exposure and HLA in healthy donors. On the study more broadly: In a later analysis, the roughly 120 validation repertoires were reported to have used the same platform as the approximately 670 first-cohort repertoires.

The ends were cut back, 2 bases at V and 1 base at J, with 7 bases in the middle. From germline, CDR1 is MNHEY and CDR2 SVGAGI. The CDR3 sequence is 14 residues long. Findings of the study overall: Subsequent analysis showed first-cohort TCR clusters tending to co-occur in 120 validation repertoires. Cytomegalovirus association was assigned to 150 to 200 TCR beta chains. With high specificity and sensitivity, the classifier reportedly diagnosed cytomegalovirus status.

TCRdb keeps only in-frame clones here, not all; method: immunoSEQ multiplex PCR. The repertoire holds 50,000 or so clones, with 90% to 95% as singletons. The rearrangement joins TRBV6-5 to TRBJ2-3, with D hard to call. Sequenced: PBMCs. The receptor's source is a woman in her thirties in good health and CMV-seronegative. CDR3 sequence (DNA): TGTGCCAGCAGTTACGGCGGAGGCACAGATACGCAGTATTTT. Protein sequence: CASSYGGGTDTQYF.